This T cell receptor beta chain was sequenced for a study of identical twins (dated by TCRdb to 2016 to 2018). Concerning the study at large: TCR alpha and beta repertoires from monozygotic twins, unrelated adults of various ages and cord blood were deep-sequenced to test whether fetal clonotypes persist. To rule out contamination, the twin experiments were replicated at different times with different library preparation protocols. Paper-wide results and their limitations: A weaker excess of twin sharing was found in beta out-of-frame sequences because the signal-to-noise ratio was lowered by fewer shared sequences. Because the same donors could not be followed over many years, the conclusions depended on cross-sectional statistical analysis. Zero-insertion analyses could be partly confounded by invariant T cells such as MAIT and iNKT, though diverse VJ usage argued against such confounding for most clonotypes. Compared with coincidental sharing between unrelated individuals, out-of-frame TCR alpha sequences shared between twins had an excess of sequences with low generation probability. In monozygotic twins, recombination models systematically underestimated out-of-frame TCR alpha sharing, but the models matched the sharing seen between unrelated individuals. Abundant cord blood beta clonotypes carried fewer insertions; young adult naive repertoires showed a weaker similar trend, while memory repertoires showed none.

Library preparation was by 5' RACE. The data were produced on an Illumina HiSeq 2000. A universal primer binding site was introduced by template switching, and a unique molecular identifier was present in the final cDNA, enabling accurate counting of TCR cDNA molecules. Specific primers in the conserved constant-segment region were used to synthesize first-strand cDNA for TCR alpha and beta chains. To control for contamination, each cDNA library was double barcoded with a SMART-Mk sample barcode plus Illumina barcodes. TruSeq adapter sequences and Illumina sample barcodes were added in two successive PCR steps. Sequencing of the TCR alpha and beta cDNA libraries was done on the Illumina HiSeq platform using custom primers. Concerning the study's data processing: MiGEC was used to process raw reads and extract unique molecular identifiers, and MiXCR was used to find CDR3 positions. For each individual, recombination models were inferred using an EM algorithm with the repgenHMM and IGoR tools. Shared clonotype analysis was performed with the tcR package in R, normalizing sharing by the product of cloneset sizes. Out-of-frame nonproductive sequences were analyzed to study raw recombination free of thymic and clonal selection effects. The public reads were quality trimmed at Q25 with fastp and then assembled into clones with MiXCR by TCRdb, keeping productive beta chains. Rows are unified per CDR3 protein, each entry keeping the most common DNA and genes. TCRdb's processing, not the study's, gives the V and J calls here. Here the sample has around 470,000 distinct CDR3 sequences; 12% to 15% occur a single time. The top ten clones comprise over 0.5% of the sample.

Comments on this clonotype: The antigen this receptor binds is unknown. Base qualities were left out, and no much larger clone turns up one base away.

Cut back by 4 bases and 5 bases, the V and J ends lie 8 bases apart. CDR1 is given as KGHDR and CDR2 as SFDVKD, both from the germline V gene. Including cysteine and phenylalanine, the CDR3 has 13 amino acids. This entry keeps only the CDR3 DNA: 39 bases, framed from base 1. Every donor in the study was a healthy Caucasian. Three pairs of female monozygotic twins, all aged about 18 to 29 years, made up the twin cohort. Positive isolation kits from Invitrogen were used to isolate the CD4+ and CD8+ T cell populations. The sample also formed part of further work on yellow fever vaccine responses in identical twins. The second paper states: According to the authors, the vaccine-induced T cell response in identical twins seemed to be partly convergent and partly specific to each individual. The study precisely tracked vaccine-responding T cell clones in identical twins.

This clonotype was sampled from a young woman in good health. Recombination connected TRBV24-1 to TRBJ2-1, and TRBD1 may be the D gene, going by 5 matching bases. The specimen was CD4+ T cells sorted from blood. The DNA sequence follows: TGTGCCACCAGTGACTACAGGAACAATGAGCAGTTCTTC. Translation gives CATSDYRNNEQFF.